These 7 T cell receptor beta chains were all obtained from the same sample, sequenced in a study of T cells in Graves' hyperthyroidism and ophthalmopathy. The investigators amplified TCR beta CDR3 regions from RNA transcripts. The HTBI primer set was used in a first-round RT-PCR of the TCR CDR3. One entry per CDR3 protein, called by TCRdb with MiXCR from the multiplex PCR reads. The sample records around 380,000 distinct CDR3 sequences, roughly 14% being singletons. Sequencing was performed on blood. These receptors all come from a man aged 25-45 years with Graves' hyperthyroidism that later progressed to Graves' ophthalmopathy.

This clonotype appeared a few times. The rearrangement links TRBV5-1 to TRBJ1-5, with D unclear. The germline CDR1 and CDR2 sequences are SGHRS and YFSETQ. CDR3 size: 16 residues. The V and J ends lost 5 bases and 1 base respectively, with 16 bases between them. CDR3 DNA sequence: TGCGCCAGCAGTATTCCACACTGCGCAAGCAATCAGCCCCAGCATTTT. Its protein is CASSIPHCASNQPQHF.

This clonotype has just a few counts. V and J are TRBV5-5 and TRBJ1-1; D unclear. The CDR3 runs to 16 residues. Per the germline V gene, CDR1 is SGHKS and CDR2 is YYEKEE (reference sequence). Between the trimmed V and J ends, which lost 2 bases and 2 bases, there was a span of 16 bases. The CDR3 sequence: CASSFWDLVANTEAFF. The CDR3 coding sequence is TGTGCCAGCAGCTTTTGGGATTTGGTCGCCAACACTGAAGCTTTCTTT.

This clonotype was detected ten times or more. This rearrangement joins TRBV9 to TRBJ1-1, with a weak D call TRBD1 (5 bases). V was trimmed by 4 bases and J by 2 bases, leaving 9 bases between them. Germline CDR1 is SGDLS and CDR2 is YYNGEE. The CDR3 is 13 residues long. The CDR3, as DNA: TGTGCCAGCAGCCAGGGAACAAACACTGAAGCTTTCTTT. Its translation is CASSQGTNTEAFF.

In this sample, this clonotype turned up many times. The J gene is TRBJ2-5, the V gene TRBV11-2; D ambiguous. Germline lookup yields CDR1 SGHAT and CDR2 FQNNGV. CDR3 length equals 14 residues. Trimming pared 3 bases from V and 4 bases from J, leaving 12 bases between. Here the CDR3 reads CASSLVGYAETQYF. CDR3 sequence (DNA): TGTGCCAGCAGCTTGGTAGGATACGCAGAGACCCAGTACTTC.

The chain combines TRBV6-2 or TRBV6-3 with TRBJ2-1, with D possibly matching TRBD2 (5 bases). Germline-derived CDR1 and CDR2 are MNHEY and SVGEGT. Trimming took 6 bases from V and 4 from J, leaving 13 bases between them. The CDR3 extends over 14 amino acids. The CDR3 region is CASSRGQIYNEQFF. CDR3 DNA sequence: TGTGCCAGCAGCCGAGGGCAGATATACAATGAGCAGTTCTTC.

The rearrangement links TRBV18 to TRBJ1-1; tentative D call: TRBD1 (5 bases). Germline-derived CDR1 and CDR2 are KGHSH and LQKENI. The CDR3 has 15 residues. Trimming took 1 base from V and 5 from J, leaving 14 bases between them. CDR3: CASSPLEGKSTEAFF. The CDR3 DNA reads as TGTGCCAGCTCACCACTGGAGGGGAAATCAACTGAAGCTTTCTTT.

The J gene is TRBJ2-3, the V gene TRBV3-1; no definite D call. Germline V gene lookup returns CDR1 LGHDT and CDR2 YNNKEL (reference sequence). CDR3 length: 15 amino acids. The germline V and J ends were trimmed by 0 bases and 0 bases, with 7 bases remaining between them. CDR3 residues: CASSQDQPSTDTQYF. CDR3 in DNA: TGTGCCAGCAGCCAAGATCAACCTAGCACAGATACGCAGTATTTT.